These T cell receptor beta chains were read from a single sample in a study of blood T cell repertoires in COVID-19. Sequencing used immunoSEQ multiplex PCR; TCRdb keeps in-frame clones, though not all of them. The sample gives about 380,000 clones, around nine tenths of which show up once; less than 1.5% is in the top ten. Sequenced input: PBMCs or T cells enriched from blood (not recorded which). The receptors were sampled from a woman in her late teens or twenties who had recovered from COVID-19. CDR3s include the opening cysteine and the closing phenylalanine or tryptophan.

v_call	j_call	cdr3_aa
TRBV6-1	TRBJ2-3	CASSESMGSSTDTQYF
TRBV9	TRBJ1-2	CASSVEATGQGLVVGGGYTF
TRBV4-2	TRBJ2-5	CASSQDSPSTQYF
TRBV19	TRBJ1-2	CAVPMGGIGYTF
TRBV29-1	TRBJ2-2	CSVMTVNTGELFF
TRBV7-2	TRBJ1-5	CASSLVRGASNQPQHF
TRBV19	TRBJ1-2	CASSIGQHYGYTF
TRBV5-5	TRBJ2-2	CASIPQRVLNTGELFF
TRBV11-2	TRBJ1-5	CASSSGASEKPQHF
TRBV7-2	TRBJ1-5	CASSFNGQPQHF
TRBV15	TRBJ2-5	CATSRVVAGETQYF
TRBV7-3	TRBJ1-3	CASSRGSSGNTIYF
TRBV19	TRBJ1-6	CASRGTEAYNSPLHF
TRBV2	TRBJ2-7	CASSSTGSSYEQYF
TRBV30	TRBJ1-2	CAFRDRGLYGYTF
TRBV11-2	TRBJ1-5	CASSSRTGGRCNQPQHF
TRBV2	TRBJ1-2	CASSVWGDLRNYGYTF
TRBV6-4	TRBJ2-3	CASSKLAGGDTQYF
TRBV29-1	TRBJ1-1	CSVYYRGTEAFF
TRBV5-1	TRBJ1-2	CASSEGQDGYGYTF
TRBV2	TRBJ1-5	CASSAGTESNQPQHF
TRBV5-6	TRBJ2-4	CASSFLLTGQSKNIQYF
TRBV2	TRBJ1-2	CASRRGTESYTF
TRBV6-2/TRBV6-3	TRBJ2-7	CASSFTQGSYEQYF
TRBV4-1	TRBJ2-2	CASRPQGTVAGELFF
TRBV24-1	TRBJ1-5	CATGGVGPQHF
TRBV27	TRBJ2-3	CASSWGTSITDTQYF
TRBV27	TRBJ2-5	CASSSPHRTGQETQYF
TRBV28	TRBJ1-4	CASSFPGQGDEKLFF
TRBV19	TRBJ2-2	CASSPAGRRRTGELFF
TRBV27	TRBJ1-2	CASSSGGGHGYTF
TRBV29-1	TRBJ1-1	CSATRDRRTEAFF
TRBV29-1	TRBJ1-3	CSVATGNGNTIYF
TRBV10-3	TRBJ2-7	CAIQAAGGPYEQYF
TRBV4-3	TRBJ2-5	CASSQDGGQWETQYF
TRBV19	TRBJ1-3	CASTRGISGNTIYF
TRBV24-1	TRBJ1-1	CATRATGVTEAFF